This section outlines one TCR beta chain sequence together with its context. Antigen: not known. The individuals who served as donors were healthy Caucasians living in Russia, aged roughly 6 to 90. No fewer than 5.5 micrograms of total RNA were isolated from every sample. The sample is drawn from a study of blood T cells in healthy people across ages. Study findings and constraints: Age brought a roughly linear fall in TCR beta diversity measured per million T cells. Any conclusive comparison of naive versus antigen-experienced cells was prevented by using unsorted PBMCs.

A second PCR of 7 to 11 cycles used a sample-barcoded 5' primer and a J-beta primer mix. TCRdb redid the calling of the 5' RACE reads with MiXCR, one entry per CDR3 protein. The sample comprises hundreds of thousands of distinct CDR3 sequences, 45% to 65% of which are singletons, and 30% to 40% rests with the top ten. CDR3 length: 15 amino acids. Germline CDR1 reads SGHDT; CDR2 reads YYEEEE. V shed 2 bases and J shed 8 bases, with 17 bases lying between them. Sequenced sample: blood. The chain has TRBV5-6 and TRBJ2-1, with D perhaps matching TRBD1 (6 bases). The TCR sequence derives from a man aged 55 to 70 in good health. CDR3 sequence reads: CASSFTTGPRDEQFF. CDR3 nucleotides: TGTGCCAGCAGCTTTACGACAGGCCCTCGGGATGAGCAGTTCTTC.